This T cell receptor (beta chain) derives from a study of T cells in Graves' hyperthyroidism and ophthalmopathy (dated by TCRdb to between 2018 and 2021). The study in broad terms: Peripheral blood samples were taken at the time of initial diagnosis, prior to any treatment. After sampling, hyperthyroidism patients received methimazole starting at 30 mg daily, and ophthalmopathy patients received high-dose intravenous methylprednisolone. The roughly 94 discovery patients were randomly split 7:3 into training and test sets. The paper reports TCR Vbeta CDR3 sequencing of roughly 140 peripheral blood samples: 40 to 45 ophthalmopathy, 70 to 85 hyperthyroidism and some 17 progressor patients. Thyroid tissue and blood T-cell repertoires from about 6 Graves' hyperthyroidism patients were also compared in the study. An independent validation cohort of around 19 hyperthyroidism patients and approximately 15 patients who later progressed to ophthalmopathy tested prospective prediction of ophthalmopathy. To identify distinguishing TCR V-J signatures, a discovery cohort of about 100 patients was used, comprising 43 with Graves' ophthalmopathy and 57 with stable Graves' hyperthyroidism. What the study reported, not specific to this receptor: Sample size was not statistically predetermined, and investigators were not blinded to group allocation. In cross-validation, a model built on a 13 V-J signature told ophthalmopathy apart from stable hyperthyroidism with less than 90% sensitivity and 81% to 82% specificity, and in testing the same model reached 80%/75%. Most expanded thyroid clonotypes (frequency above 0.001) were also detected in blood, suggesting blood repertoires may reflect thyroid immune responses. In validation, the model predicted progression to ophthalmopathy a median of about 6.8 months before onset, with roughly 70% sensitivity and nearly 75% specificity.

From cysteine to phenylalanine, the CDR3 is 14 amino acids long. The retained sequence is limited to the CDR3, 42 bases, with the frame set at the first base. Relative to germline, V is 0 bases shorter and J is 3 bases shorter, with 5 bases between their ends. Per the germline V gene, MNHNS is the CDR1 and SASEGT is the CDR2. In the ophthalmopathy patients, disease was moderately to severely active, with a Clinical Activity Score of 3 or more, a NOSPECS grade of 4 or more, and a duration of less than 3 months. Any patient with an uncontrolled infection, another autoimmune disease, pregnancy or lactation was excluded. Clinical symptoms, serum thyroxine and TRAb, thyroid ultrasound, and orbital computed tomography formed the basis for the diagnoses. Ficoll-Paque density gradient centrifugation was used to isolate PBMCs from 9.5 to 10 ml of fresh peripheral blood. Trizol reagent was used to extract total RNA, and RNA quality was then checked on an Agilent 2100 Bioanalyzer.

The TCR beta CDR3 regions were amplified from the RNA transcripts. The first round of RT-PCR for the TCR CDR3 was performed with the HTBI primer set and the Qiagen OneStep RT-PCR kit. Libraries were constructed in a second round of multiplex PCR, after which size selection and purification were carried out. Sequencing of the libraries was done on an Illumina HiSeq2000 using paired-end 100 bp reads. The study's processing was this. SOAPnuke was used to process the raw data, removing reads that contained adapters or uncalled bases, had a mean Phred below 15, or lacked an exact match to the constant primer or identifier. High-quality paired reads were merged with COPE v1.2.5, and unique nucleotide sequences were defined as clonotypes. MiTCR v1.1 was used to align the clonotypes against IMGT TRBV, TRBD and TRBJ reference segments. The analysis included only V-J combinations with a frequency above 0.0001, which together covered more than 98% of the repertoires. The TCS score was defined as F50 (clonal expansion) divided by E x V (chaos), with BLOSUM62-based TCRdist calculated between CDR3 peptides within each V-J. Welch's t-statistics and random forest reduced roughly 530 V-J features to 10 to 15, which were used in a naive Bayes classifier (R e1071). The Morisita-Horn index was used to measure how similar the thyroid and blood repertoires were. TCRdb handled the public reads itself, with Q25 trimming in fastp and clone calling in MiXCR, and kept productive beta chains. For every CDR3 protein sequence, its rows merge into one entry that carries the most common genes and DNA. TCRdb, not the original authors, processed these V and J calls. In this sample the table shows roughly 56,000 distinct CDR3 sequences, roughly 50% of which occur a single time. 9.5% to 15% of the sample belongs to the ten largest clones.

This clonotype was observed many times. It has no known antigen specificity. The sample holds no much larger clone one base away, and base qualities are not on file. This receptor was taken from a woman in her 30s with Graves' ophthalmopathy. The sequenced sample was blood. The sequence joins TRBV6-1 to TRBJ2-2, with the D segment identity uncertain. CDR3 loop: CASSEALDTGELFF. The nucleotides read TGTGCCAGCAGTGAAGCGCTGGACACCGGGGAGCTGTTTTTT.